This entry lists 24 T cell receptor beta chains sequenced from one sample in a study of control samples from healthy donors and cancer patients. The repertoire was sequenced with immunoSEQ multiplex PCR; TCRdb's copy has only in-frame clones and lacks some. Here the sample spans 400,000 to 450,000 clones, over 75% being singletons. The sequencing input was PBMCs. Receptors originate from a man aged 40-50 years with head and neck cancer.

The V gene is TRBV27, the J gene TRBJ1-5; D uncertain. In germline, CDR1 is MNHEY, CDR2 SMNVEV (reference sequence). The CDR3 is 15 amino acids. Trimming pared 3 bases from V and 0 bases from J, leaving 9 bases between. CDR3 residues: CASSFWAGSNQPQHF. The CDR3 DNA reads TGTGCCAGCAGTTTTTGGGCAGGTAGCAATCAGCCCCAGCATTTT.

This rearrangement joins TRBV2 to TRBJ1-1; D unclear. Trimming left V 0 bases short and J 9 bases short, with 5 bases between. In germline, CDR1 is SNHLY, CDR2 FYNNEI. The CDR3 runs to 11 residues. The CDR3 region has the DNA TGTGCCAGCAGTGAAGCCTTACAAGCTTTCTTT. This sequence encodes CASSEALQAFF.

The rearrangement uses TRBV19 and TRBJ2-5; perhaps TRBD1 as D (6 bases). The germline V gene has CDR1 LNHDA and CDR2 SQIVND (reference sequence). There are 15 residues in the CDR3. Trimming left V 1 base short and J 1 base short, with 10 bases between. Here the CDR3 reads CASSIGQATQETQYF. In DNA, the CDR3 is TGTGCCAGTAGTATAGGACAGGCGACCCAAGAGACCCAGTACTTC.

The genes are TRBV5-1 and TRBJ2-5; D possibly corresponds to TRBD1 (6 bases). The length of the CDR3 is 14 residues. V lost 4 bases to trimming and J lost 0 bases, with 10 bases between them. Germline V lookup: CDR1 SGHRS, CDR2 YFSETQ. Written as DNA, the CDR3 is TGCGCCAGCAGCCAACGACAGGACCAAGAGACCCAGTACTTC. It codes for CASSQRQDQETQYF.

V gene TRBV7-3 combines with J gene TRBJ2-4; 7 nucleotides match TRBD1. The length of the CDR3 is 14 residues. Germline V gives CDR1 SGHTA, CDR2 FQGTGA. V shed 5 bases, J shed 2 bases, and the junction held 3 bases outside the gene matches. The DNA of the CDR3 is TGTGCCAGCAGCGTACAGGGGACCAAAAACATTCAGTACTTC. It translates to CASSVQGTKNIQYF.

The chain is built from TRBV4-3 and TRBJ1-6; 8 bases line up with TRBD1. CDR3 length: 15 residues. Looked up from germline, CDR1 is LGHNA and CDR2 is YSLEER. V lost 3 bases to trimming and J lost 10 bases; unmatched junction nucleotides: 8. The CDR3 DNA sequence: TGCGCCAGCAGCCAGGCCGGGACAGGCAGCTCACCCCTCCACTTT. The encoded protein is CASSQAGTGSSPLHF.

This sequence joins TRBV19 and TRBJ1-2, with D perhaps TRBD1 (6 bases). Trimming removed 10 bases from V and 8 bases from J, with 14 bases in between. The CDR3 consists of 11 residues. In germline, CDR1 is LNHDA, CDR2 SQIVND (reference sequence). The CDR3 sequence is CAIWGAGGYTF. The DNA of the CDR3 is TGTGCCATTTGGGGGGCAGGAGGCTACACCTTC.

The chain carries TRBV7-9 and TRBJ1-1; no reliable D call. This CDR3 has 13 amino acids. CDR1 is SEHNR, CDR2 FQNEAQ, per germline (reference sequence). The ends were cut back, 4 bases at V and 4 bases at J, with 10 bases in the middle. The CDR3, as DNA: TGTGCCAGCAGCTCGTCCAGCCTCACTGAAGCTTTCTTT. Amino acid sequence: CASSSSSLTEAFF.

The chain has TRBV2 and TRBJ1-2, with 8 bases that match TRBD1. V lost 6 bases, J lost 7 bases, and 7 bases stayed unmatched. The CDR3 totals 13 residues. Germline V CDR1 and CDR2: SNHLY, FYNNEI. CDR3 nucleotide sequence: TGTGCCAGCAGGCGGCAGGGGGCGTTTGGCTACACCTTC. It codes for CASRRQGAFGYTF.

This chain links TRBV11-3 with TRBJ2-7, with D perhaps given as TRBD1 or TRBD2 (5 bases each). Deletions cut 3 bases from V and 7 bases from J, with 13 bases between. The CDR3 loop spans 13 amino acids. The germline V gene encodes CDR1 SGHNT and CDR2 YENEEA. The DNA for the CDR3 is TGTGCCAGCAGCTTCCACCATGAGGGGGAGCAGTACTTC. Residues: CASSFHHEGEQYF.

V usage is TRBV3-1 (or the pseudogene TRBV3-2) and J usage is TRBJ1-4; D gene uncertain. Trimming removed 0 bases from V and 0 bases from J, with 14 bases in between. Germline assignment: CDR1 LGHDT and CDR2 YNNKEL (reference sequence). The CDR3 has 18 amino acids. This CDR3 is CASSQDPPQLTTNEKLFF. The DNA of the CDR3 is TGTGCCAGCAGCCAAGATCCCCCACAGTTAACAACTAATGAAAAACTGTTTTTT.

This clone is a singleton in its sample. The CDR3 DNA reads as TGTGCTGCGGGACTAGCGGGAGGGCCGGTAAATGAGCAGTTCTTC. Residues: CAAGLAGGPVNEQFF. V usage is TRBV19 and J usage is TRBJ2-1; TRBD2 matches at 16 bases. This CDR3 is 15 amino acids long. Germline-derived CDR1 and CDR2 are LNHDA and SQIVND (reference sequence).

The chain carries TRBV11-2 and TRBJ2-2; possibly TRBD1 or TRBD2 for D (6 bases each). This CDR3 spans 17 amino acids. Germline loops: CDR1 SGHAT, CDR2 FQNNGV. V was trimmed by 0 bases and J by 4 bases, leaving 15 bases between them. CDR3 nucleotide sequence: TGTGCCAGCAGCTTAGATTTCGGGGGCGAAATCACCGGGGAGCTGTTTTTT. This gives the protein CASSLDFGGEITGELFF.

V gene TRBV7-3 combines with J gene TRBJ2-7; tentatively, D is TRBD2 (5 bases). The CDR3 has 12 residues. V shed 6 bases and J shed 3 bases, with 9 bases lying between them. CDR1 SGHTA and CDR2 FQGTGA come from the germline V gene. The CDR3 DNA sequence: TGTGCCAGCAGGTTGGGAGTCTACGAGCAGTACTTC. Translated, it gives CASRLGVYEQYF.

The chain couples TRBV4-3 to TRBJ1-1; D not certain. The germline gives CDR1 LGHNA, CDR2 YSLEER. CDR3 length equals 16 residues. The ends were cut back, 3 bases at V and 1 base at J, with 15 bases in the middle. CDR3 DNA sequence: TGCGCCAGCAGCCAGAGGACGGGCCAAAAGAACACTGAAGCTTTCTTT. It specifies CASSQRTGQKNTEAFF.

This clone has only one observation. The chain carries TRBV23-1 and TRBJ1-5, with TRBD1 identical over 7 bases. TRBV23-1 is an open reading frame whose function is uncertain. Trimming took 4 bases from V and 7 from J; bases not matched to a gene: 10. The CDR3 is made up of 15 amino acids. The CDR3 bases are TGCGCCAGCAGTCGCATAGGACAGGCAAGCCAGCCCCAGCATTTT. The encoded protein is CASSRIGQASQPQHF.

The chain links TRBV12-5 to TRBJ1-5; D gene uncertain. The germline gives CDR1 LGHNT, CDR2 FRNRAP. Trimming took 4 bases from V and 9 from J, leaving 10 bases between them. This CDR3 is built from 12 residues. The CDR3 reads CASGSTRGPQHF. In nucleotides, the CDR3 is TGTGCTAGTGGTTCCACACGGGGGCCCCAGCATTTT. Filled out from reference TRBV12-5 and TRBJ1-5, the complete variable domain reads DARVTQTPRHKVTEMGQEVTMRCQPILGHNTVFWYRQTMMQGLELLAYFRNRAPLDDSGMPKDRFSAEMPDATLATLKIQPSEPRDSAVYFCASGSTRGPQHFGDGTRLSIL.

This chain links TRBV5-1 with TRBJ1-1; 9 positions match TRBD1. The trim removed 4 bases at V and 4 bases at J, leaving 8 bases unmatched. The CDR3 covers 15 residues. Germline V gene data show CDR1 as SGHRS and CDR2 as YFSETQ. The CDR3 spells CASSDRTGAPTEAFF. CDR3 DNA: TGCGCCAGCAGCGATAGGACAGGGGCCCCCACTGAAGCTTTCTTT.

The rearrangement links TRBV5-6 to TRBJ2-7; 12 nucleotides agree with TRBD1. Germline V lookup: CDR1 SGHDT, CDR2 YYEEEE. V shed 4 bases, J shed 6 bases, and the junction held 5 bases outside the gene matches. The CDR3 is made up of 14 amino acids. The CDR3 DNA reads as TGTGCCAGCAGCCGGGGACAGGGGGCGTCCGAGCAGTACTTC. Residues: CASSRGQGASEQYF.

The chain recombines TRBV2 with TRBJ1-5, with D perhaps matching TRBD1 (5 bases). Trimming removed 5 bases from V and 5 bases from J, with 19 bases in between. The CDR3 contains 16 residues. Germline CDR1 reads SNHLY; CDR2 reads FYNNEI. The CDR3 nucleotides read TGTGCCAGCAGTTCAACCGTAGGGGCAATGGATCAGCCCCAGCATTTT. Translation: CASSSTVGAMDQPQHF.

J is TRBJ1-1 and V is TRBV4-1; 10 bases are a match to TRBD1. The CDR3 is made up of 17 amino acids. Germline-derived CDR1 and CDR2 are MGHRA and YSYEKL. Unmatched junction bases numbered 13, after V lost 3 bases and J lost 6 bases. The DNA of the CDR3 is TGCGCCAGCAGCCATCCCGACAGGGGGCCCCCTTGGGCTGAAGCTTTCTTT. Protein sequence: CASSHPDRGPPWAEAFF.

The chain joins TRBV9 to TRBJ2-3; the D is unclear. The germline V gene has CDR1 SGDLS and CDR2 YYNGEE. The ends were cut back, 0 bases at V and 4 bases at J, with 9 bases in the middle. This CDR3 is built from 14 residues. The chain's CDR3 is CASSVETVSDTQYF. DNA for the CDR3: TGTGCCAGCAGCGTAGAGACCGTCTCAGATACGCAGTATTTT.

The chain couples TRBV2 to TRBJ2-7, with a weak D call TRBD1 (5 bases). The CDR3 has 12 amino acids. V was cut by 7 bases and J by 3 bases, with 10 bases left in between. Germline CDR1 SNHLY, CDR2 FYNNEI. The CDR3 nucleotides are TGTGCCAGCAAGGGCAGGGTCTACGAGCAGTACTTC. It specifies CASKGRVYEQYF. Based on the CDR3 plus reference TRBV2 and TRBJ2-7, the full variable domain is EPEVTQTPSHQVTQMGQEVILRCVPISNHLYFYWYRQILGQKVEFLVSFYNNEISEKSEIFDDQFSVERPDGSNFTLKIRSTKLEDSAMYFCASKGRVYEQYFGPGTRLTVT.

The V and J genes are TRBV9 and TRBJ2-3; perhaps TRBD2 as D (5 bases). Germline loops: CDR1 SGDLS, CDR2 YYNGEE. The CDR3 contains 17 residues. V shed 3 bases and J shed 2 bases, with 19 bases lying between them. This CDR3 reads CASSDPSTRVYTDTQYF. For the CDR3, the DNA is TGTGCCAGCAGCGATCCGTCTACGCGGGTTTACACAGATACGCAGTATTTT.